This passage covers 10 T cell receptor beta chains from one sample sequenced in a study of CXCR3-negative and CXCR3-positive naive CD8 T cells. Study-level results: When CXCR3-positive naive cells were set against CXCR3-negative naive cells, the former had more hydrophobic TRB CDR3s.

These TCRs' antigens remain unknown. The method, 5' RACE with UMI labels, was used to prepare the TRB cDNA libraries. TCRdb reprocessed the 5' RACE reads, keeping one entry per CDR3 protein, no DNA. Its clone listing holds 5,100 or so distinct CDR3 sequences. Sequenced material: naive CXCR3+ CD8+ T cells from blood. Subset indicated: CD45RO-CCR7+CD27+CD95- naive CD8+ T cells expressing CXCR3 (TNR3+). The source is a human donor in good health. Some clones in this sample may be carry-over from other donors' samples.

This clonotype is large by frequency. The chain uses TRBV27 and TRBJ2-4. The CDR3 spans 15 residues. Per the germline V gene, CDR1 is MNHEY and CDR2 is SMNVEV (reference sequence). CDR3 amino acids: CASSLNGSPKNIQYF.

The rearrangement links TRBV6-4 to TRBJ1-1; the D call of TRBD1 rests on TCRdb alone, since no DNA is present to check it. The CDR3 spans 16 residues. Germline V CDR1 and CDR2: MRHNA, SNTAGT. The CDR3 reads CASSDFFGQGPHGSFF.

The chain has TRBV29-1 and TRBJ2-7; lacking DNA, the TRBD2 call made by TCRdb goes unchecked. From germline, CDR1 is SQVTM and CDR2 ANQGSEA. CDR3 size: 14 residues. The CDR3 protein is CSVEVSGRAYEQYF.

The rearrangement joins TRBV4-1 to TRBJ2-1; TCRdb returns TRBD2, unconfirmable since there is no DNA. The CDR3 spans 19 residues. Germline V gene lookup returns CDR1 MGHRA and CDR2 YSYEKL. The CDR3 region is CASSQERTSSGSPYNEQFF.

This chain connects TRBV3-1 to TRBJ1-1; TCRdb selects TRBD1, and the lack of DNA leaves this call unchecked. Germline-derived CDR1 and CDR2 are LGHDT and YNNKEL (reference sequence). The CDR3 runs 14 residues. The CDR3 reads CASSQGQHNTEAFF.

The chain combines TRBV7-2 with TRBJ2-7. This CDR3 contains 15 residues. Germline V lookup: CDR1 SGHTA, CDR2 FQGNSA. The CDR3 loop reads CASSLEPTPSYEQYF.

The V call is TRBV21-1, the J call TRBJ2-7; no DNA is available, so the TRBD1 call from TCRdb remains unchecked. TRBV21-1 is a pseudogene segment. The CDR3 loop spans 13 amino acids. The chain's CDR3 is CASRGQGTYEQYF.

The rearrangement uses TRBV21-1 and TRBJ2-7; TCRdb's D call of TRBD1 is untestable without DNA. TRBV21-1 is deemed a pseudogene. This CDR3 is 15 amino acids long. The CDR3 loop is CASSPGGTELYEQYF.

This clonotype is classed as medium-sized by frequency. The V gene is TRBV6-5, the J gene TRBJ2-7; TCRdb's D call of TRBD2 is untestable without DNA. Germline lookup yields CDR1 MNHEY and CDR2 SVGAGI. This CDR3 spans 14 amino acids. This CDR3 is CASSWRAGAYEQYF.

The chain has TRBV7-9 and TRBJ1-2; TCRdb's D call, TRBD1, is unchecked because there is no DNA. This CDR3 is built from 11 residues. Germline V gives CDR1 SEHNR, CDR2 FQNEAQ (reference sequence). The CDR3 sequence: CASSVDRGLTF.